This TCR beta chain was captured in a study of shared clonotypes between healthy human individuals. Trimming removed 9 bases at V and 4 bases at J, with 16 bases between. This CDR3 is built from 14 residues. The germline V gene encodes CDR1 WNHNN and CDR2 SYGVQD (reference sequence). This table comes from immunoSEQ multiplex PCR, and its TCRdb copy is limited to in-frame clones, with some not included. The sample has 2,500,000 or so clones; under 95% are singletons. This TCR was sampled from a man between 18 and 35 years old in good health. Some clones in this sample may be carry-over from other donors' samples. The chain has TRBV10-1 and TRBJ2-1; unclear D gene. The specimen was naive CD4+ T cells from PBMCs. Subset denoted: CD45RA+ positively selected. Here the CDR3 DNA reads TGCGCCAGGGGGTATTCGGACGGGTACAATGAGCAGTTCTTC. Translating it yields CARGYSDGYNEQFF.